The entry below describes one T cell receptor beta chain. The data belong to a study of blood T cells in healthy people across ages. Every sample had a minimum of 6.5 million PBMCs isolated. The V gene end was trimmed by 4 bases and the J gene end by 5 bases; junction bases not matched to a gene: 16. This CDR3 spans 18 amino acids. Using a J-beta primer mix together with a sample-barcoded 5' primer, a second PCR was run for roughly 7 to 12 cycles. The study obtained at least 3 million CDR3-containing paired-end reads from every sample. TCRdb reprocessed the 5' RACE reads with MiXCR, giving one entry per CDR3 protein. The sample lists about 800,000 distinct CDR3 sequences; around 25% were seen once. This sample was also put to use in a study of T cells of mothers and their children. That investigation notes: Study donors consisted of a few healthy Caucasian mothers and their six children. There were over 9 million TCR beta CDR3 reads from each mother and around 2.7 million from each child.

The sample was blood. The chain recombines TRBV12-3 or TRBV12-4 with TRBJ2-2; 7 bases are a match to TRBD1. This clonotype originated in a boy younger than 18 in good health. CDR3 sequence: CASSSRQGSSIGTGELFF. The CDR3 bases are TGTGCCAGCAGTTCCAGACAGGGCTCTTCAATCGGGACCGGGGAGCTGTTTTTT.